The 21 T cell receptor beta chains given below trace back to one sample, sequenced in a study of graft-versus-host responses after intestinal transplantation. The assay was immunoSEQ multiplex PCR, and TCRdb's table has in-frame clones only and misses some. The sample consists of thousands of clones, around 33% of them appearing once. The material was alloreactive CD4+ T cells from a mixed lymphocyte reaction culture, obtained before intestinal transplant. Documented subset: CFSE-low proliferating T cells sorted from approximately 6-day pre-transplant mixed lymphocyte reaction (GvH or HvG direction). The origin of the receptors is a human patient who received an intestinal transplant.

The chain couples TRBV10-3 to TRBJ2-7; D may be TRBD1 (6 bases). The length of the CDR3 is 13 residues. The V gene lost 6 bases and the J gene lost 2 bases, with 11 bases spanning the gap. Germline CDR1 reads ENHRY; CDR2 reads SYGVKD. CDR3 protein: CAIRHGQTYEQYF. CDR3 sequence (DNA): TGTGCCATCAGGCATGGACAGACCTACGAGCAGTACTTC.

Here the CDR3 reads CASSLDWDSRAFF. The CDR3 DNA follows: TGCGCCAGCAGCTTGGATTGGGACTCTAGGGCTTTCTTT. The J gene is TRBJ1-1, the V gene TRBV5-1; a weak D match, TRBD1 (5 bases). This CDR3 has 13 amino acids. V was cut by 0 bases and J by 11 bases, with 14 bases left in between. Per germline, CDR1 SGHRS and CDR2 YFSETQ.

The sample holds one count of this clone. The chain couples TRBV11-2 to TRBJ2-5, with no clear D. This CDR3 comprises 13 residues. V lost 0 bases, J lost 5 bases, and 7 bases lay in between. Germline V CDR1 and CDR2: SGHAT, FQNNGV. The CDR3 coding sequence is TGTGCCAGCAGCTTAGACTCCCAGGAGACCCAGTACTTC. Translated, it gives CASSLDSQETQYF.

In this sample, this clone is medium-sized. This chain connects TRBV5-8 to TRBJ2-2; D uncertain. CDR1 and CDR2 (germline): SGHTS, YDEGEE. CDR3 size: 15 residues. Trimming removed 0 bases at V and 4 bases at J, with 10 bases between. The CDR3 DNA is TGTGCCAGCAGCTTGGTAGGAGCCTTCACCGGGGAGCTGTTTTTT. Translating it yields CASSLVGAFTGELFF.

V usage is TRBV18 and J usage is TRBJ2-7; the D is unclear. From germline, CDR1 is KGHSH and CDR2 LQKENI. The CDR3 runs to 14 residues. V lost 5 bases to trimming and J lost 2 bases, with 13 bases between them. CDR3 region: CASSKAAQTYEQYF. The CDR3 DNA reads as TGTGCCAGCTCAAAAGCCGCCCAAACCTACGAGCAGTACTTC.

Only a few counts were recorded for this clone. The chain links TRBV5-6 to TRBJ1-2, with D possibly being TRBD1 (6 bases). The CDR3 spans 12 residues. Trimming stripped 0 bases from V and 8 bases from J, with 8 bases between. Germline CDR1 is SGHDT and CDR2 is YYEEEE. DNA for the CDR3: TGTGCCAGCAGCTTGGGCAGGGGAGGCTACACCTTC. Translated, it gives CASSLGRGGYTF.

The gene calls are TRBV6-1 and TRBJ1-5; D is unclear. Between the trimmed V and J ends, which lost 0 bases and 3 bases, there was a span of 9 bases. The CDR3 contains 15 residues. Germline CDR1 reads MNHNS; CDR2 reads SASEGT. The CDR3 sequence is CASSEARGINQPQHF. CDR3 DNA: TGTGCCAGCAGTGAAGCGCGGGGAATCAATCAGCCCCAGCATTTT.

The rearrangement joins TRBV6-6 to TRBJ1-3; no reliable D call. V was cut by 6 bases and J by 11 bases, with 14 bases left in between. Germline assignment: CDR1 MNHNY and CDR2 SVGAGI (reference sequence). The CDR3 has 12 residues. The CDR3 reads CASRVEGEAIYF. For the CDR3, the DNA is TGTGCCAGCAGGGTGGAAGGAGAGGCCATATATTTT.

The J gene is TRBJ2-2, the V gene TRBV6-6; 10 positions match TRBD1. This CDR3 comprises 15 residues. CDR1 MNHNY and CDR2 SVGAGI come from the germline V gene (reference sequence). After removal of 2 bases from V and 7 bases from J, the junction contained 4 bases not matched to a gene. Here the CDR3 DNA reads TGTGCCAGCAGTTACACAGGACAGGGGGTCGGGGAGCTGTTTTTT. Translating it yields CASSYTGQGVGELFF.

The genes are TRBV14 and TRBJ2-7; 10 bases map to TRBD1. This CDR3 region has 15 residues. With 4 bases clipped from V and 4 bases from J, the junction kept 7 bases outside the gene matches. CDR1 is SGHDN and CDR2 is FVKESK in the germline V gene. The CDR3 sequence: CASSRGTGDGYEQYF. The CDR3 region has the DNA TGTGCCAGCAGCCGCGGGACAGGGGACGGGTACGAGCAGTACTTC.

The chain employs TRBV6-1 and TRBJ1-4; D unclear. The CDR3 totals 12 residues. Germline V gene sequence: CDR1 MNHNS, CDR2 SASEGT. Trimming took 6 bases from V and 5 from J, leaving 7 bases between them. CDR3 sequence (DNA): TGTGCCAGCAGGCGCGGGAATGAAAAACTGTTTTTT. Its translation is CASRRGNEKLFF.

This sequence joins TRBV27 and TRBJ1-5; maybe TRBD1 (5 bases). Trimming left V 3 bases short and J 3 bases short, with 15 bases between. The CDR3 has 16 residues. The germline V gene has CDR1 MNHEY and CDR2 SMNVEV (reference sequence). CDR3 in DNA: TGTGCCAGCAGTTTCGGGGGGGGAGGAGACAATCAGCCCCAGCATTTT. Translation gives CASSFGGGGDNQPQHF.

The chain joins TRBV19 to TRBJ2-1; 7 bases match TRBD2. There are 16 residues in the CDR3. Germline trimming cut 3 bases from V and 0 bases from J; bases unmatched to any gene: 5. CDR1 and CDR2 (germline): LNHDA, SQIVND (reference sequence). The DNA of the CDR3 is TGTGCCAGTAGTATCCGGACTAGGAGCTCCTACAATGAGCAGTTCTTC. Residues: CASSIRTRSSYNEQFF.

The chain employs TRBV4-2 and TRBJ1-2, with D unresolved. V dropped 0 bases and J dropped 6 bases, with 17 bases sitting between them. The CDR3 covers 16 residues. Per germline, CDR1 LGHNA and CDR2 YNFKEQ. This CDR3 is CASSQDLRAPPHGYTF. DNA of the CDR3: TGTGCCAGCAGCCAAGATCTCCGAGCCCCTCCTCATGGCTACACCTTC.

This clone was recorded only once. The rearrangement uses TRBV5-1 and TRBJ2-3, with TRBD2 matching over 11 bases. The germline V gene encodes CDR1 SGHRS and CDR2 YFSETQ. This CDR3 spans 16 amino acids. V dropped 0 bases and J dropped 4; count of bases not matched to a gene: 4. CDR3 loop: CASSLASSGGSDTQYF. CDR3 DNA sequence: TGCGCCAGCAGCTTGGCGTCTAGCGGGGGGTCAGATACGCAGTATTTT.

This clone has only one observation. CDR3 sequence reads: CASSPLGLNYNEQFF. DNA for the CDR3: TGTGCCAGCAGTCCCCTTGGGCTCAACTACAATGAGCAGTTCTTC. The V gene is TRBV6-5, the J gene TRBJ2-1; D not certain. The V end was cut by 5 bases, the J end by 3 bases, with 14 bases between. The CDR3 runs 15 residues. Looked up from germline, CDR1 is MNHEY and CDR2 is SVGAGI.

This clone was observed a few times. V and J are TRBV20-1 and TRBJ2-7; 7 bases map to TRBD1. Germline CDR1 and CDR2: DFQATT and SNEGSKA (reference sequence). This CDR3 spans 11 amino acids. The CDR3 sequence: CGTGTAYEQYF. CDR3 sequence (DNA): TGCGGGACCGGGACAGCTTACGAGCAGTACTTC.

This clone is labeled medium-sized. This rearrangement joins TRBV30 to TRBJ2-7, with 10 bases aligning to TRBD1. CDR1 and CDR2 (germline): GTSNPN, SVGIG (reference sequence). The CDR3 is 15 amino acids. V shed 3 bases and J 6 bases; nucleotides not matched to a gene: 11. The CDR3 here is CAWRNTGTGAREQYF. DNA for the CDR3: TGTGCCTGGAGAAACACCGGGACAGGGGCCCGCGAGCAGTACTTC. Supplemented by reference TRBV30 and TRBJ2-7, the full variable domain reads SQTIHQWPATLVQPVGSPLSLECTVEGTSNPNLYWYRQAAGRGLQLLFYSVGIGQISSEVPQNLSASRPQDRQFILSSKKLLLSDSGFYLCAWRNTGTGAREQYFGPGTRLTVT.

This clone was detected a few times. The chain joins TRBV11-1 to TRBJ2-5, with 7 bases fitting TRBD1. After removal of 9 bases from V and 2 bases from J, the junction contained 12 bases not matched to a gene. Germline values: CDR1 SGHAT, CDR2 FQDESV (reference sequence). This CDR3 is 15 amino acids long. The CDR3 sequence: CASSPGQWIQETQYF. DNA of the CDR3: TGTGCCAGTAGTCCGGGACAGTGGATTCAAGAGACCCAGTACTTC. Together with reference TRBV11-1 and TRBJ2-5, the CDR3 gives the full variable domain: EAEVAQSPRYKITEKSQAVAFWCDPISGHATLYWYRQILGQGPELLVQFQDESVVDDSQLPKDRFSAERLKGVDSTLKIQPAELGDSAMYLCASSPGQWIQETQYFGPGTRLLVL.

This clone turned up a few times. This chain joins TRBV2 and TRBJ1-1; D possibly corresponds to TRBD1 (5 bases). From germline, CDR1 is SNHLY and CDR2 FYNNEI. The CDR3 has 14 amino acids. Trimming took off 2 bases at V and 5 bases at J, with 12 bases between the two ends. In DNA, the CDR3 is TGTGCCAGCAGTGAACGCAGGGTCGGAACTGAAGCTTTCTTT. It yields the protein CASSERRVGTEAFF.

This chain connects TRBV7-2 to TRBJ2-1; weak D call: TRBD2 (5 bases). Looked up from germline, CDR1 is SGHTA and CDR2 is FQGNSA. V was cut by 1 base and J by 6 bases, with 13 bases left in between. The CDR3 is 15 residues long. DNA for the CDR3: TGTGCCAGCAGCTTAGGTAGGGTAGCGAGCAATGAGCAGTTCTTC. This sequence encodes CASSLGRVASNEQFF.